This entry lists 25 T cell receptor beta chains sequenced from one sample in a study of shared clonotypes between healthy human individuals. TCRdb's copy holds only in-frame clones and misses some; the assay was immunoSEQ multiplex PCR. Found here are about 660,000 clones, 74% of them singletons; the top ten hold less than 2%. The sequenced material came from memory CD4+ T cells sorted from blood. Subset indicated: CD45RA-negative fraction. The receptor source for this set is a woman aged 25 to 39 in good health.

V gene TRBV20-1 combines with J gene TRBJ1-6; D is unresolved. V lost 5 bases to trimming and J lost 8 bases, with 7 bases between them. The germline gives CDR1 DFQATT, CDR2 SNEGSKA (reference sequence). The CDR3 consists of 11 residues. Here the CDR3 DNA reads TGCAGTGCTCGACGCTATTCACCCCTCCACTTT. This encodes CSARRYSPLHF.

CDR3 in DNA: TGTGCCAGCAGTCCCCGCGGAGGTCTCTCCTACGAGCAGTACTTC. Amino acid sequence: CASSPRGGLSYEQYF. This chain joins TRBV28 and TRBJ2-7, with D possibly matching TRBD2 (5 bases). The germline V and J ends were trimmed by 5 bases and 0 bases, with 14 bases remaining between them. CDR3 length: 15 residues. CDR1 MDHEN and CDR2 SYDVKM come from the germline V gene.

The chain couples TRBV29-1 to TRBJ1-2, with D possibly TRBD1 on 6 matching bases. This CDR3 is built from 14 residues. Looked up from germline, CDR1 is SQVTM and CDR2 is ANQGSEA. V shed 4 bases and J shed 0 bases, with 12 bases lying between them. Here the CDR3 reads CSVGGQLANYGYTF. CDR3 sequence (DNA): TGCAGCGTTGGCGGACAGCTAGCTAACTATGGCTACACCTTC.

The CDR3 bases are TGTGCCAGCAGTTTACGTCCTGCAGGGAGAGGAATAGGGACTGAAGCTTTCTTT. Amino acid sequence: CASSLRPAGRGIGTEAFF. V usage is TRBV27 and J usage is TRBJ1-1, with a weak D call TRBD1 (5 bases). The CDR3 sequence is 18 residues long. CDR1 and CDR2 from the germline V gene are MNHEY and SMNVEV (reference sequence). Between the trimmed V and J ends, which lost 2 bases and 5 bases, there was a span of 24 bases.

This clone was seen only once. The chain joins TRBV2 to TRBJ2-3; 8 bases agree with TRBD1. This CDR3 region has 17 residues. Germline V gene lookup returns CDR1 SNHLY and CDR2 FYNNEI. Trimming took 6 bases from V and 4 from J; bases not matched to a gene: 15. The CDR3 here is CASRRTGDRYLADTQYF. As DNA, the CDR3 is TGTGCCAGCAGAAGAACCGGGGACAGGTACCTTGCAGATACGCAGTATTTT.

The V call is TRBV2, the J call TRBJ2-7, with D unresolved. CDR1 and CDR2 (germline): SNHLY, FYNNEI. Trimming removed 6 bases at V and 6 bases at J, with 21 bases between. This CDR3 is built from 15 residues. The CDR3 region has the DNA TGTGCCAGCAGCGCACAACTGTCCCCTTTTGGCGAGCAGTACTTC. Its protein product is CASSAQLSPFGEQYF.

This chain's CDR3 is CASSVGHQETQYF. The CDR3 DNA reads as TGTGCCAGCAGCGTGGGACACCAAGAGACCCAGTACTTC. This chain uses TRBV7-7 with TRBJ2-5; the D gene could be TRBD1 or TRBD2 (5 bases each). Trimming pared 5 bases from V and 0 bases from J, leaving 7 bases between. Germline CDR1 reads SSHAT; CDR2 reads FNYEAQ (reference sequence). This CDR3 region has 13 residues. Complete variable domain (other parts from reference TRBV7-7 and TRBJ2-5): GAGVSQSPRYKVTKRGQDVTLRCDPISSHATLYWYQQALGQGPEFLTYFNYEAQPDKSGLPSDRFSAERPEGSISTLTIQRTEQRDSAMYRCASSVGHQETQYFGPGTRLLVL.

V gene TRBV5-1 combines with J gene TRBJ2-7; D call uncertain. This CDR3 comprises 13 residues. V shed 0 bases and J shed 3 bases, with 7 bases lying between them. CDR1 is SGHRS and CDR2 is YFSETQ in the germline V gene. DNA of the CDR3: TGCGCCAGCAGCTTGGACCAGGTCTACGAGCAGTACTTC. This encodes CASSLDQVYEQYF. The full variable domain, its missing parts supplied by reference TRBV5-1 and TRBJ2-7, is KAGVTQTPRYLIKTRGQQVTLSCSPISGHRSVSWYQQTPGQGLQFLFEYFSETQRNKGNFPGRFSGRQFSNSRSEMNVSTLELGDSALYLCASSLDQVYEQYFGPGTRLTVT.

The chain employs TRBV5-1 and TRBJ2-7, with D perhaps assigned TRBD1 or TRBD2 (5 bases each). Germline lookup yields CDR1 SGHRS and CDR2 YFSETQ. The CDR3 totals 15 residues. V lost 5 bases and J 0 bases, leaving 15 bases between the germline ends. The CDR3 DNA reads as TGCGCCAGCAGGACGAGAGAGGGGTCCTCCTACGAGCAGTACTTC. It encodes CASRTREGSSYEQYF.

The chain recombines TRBV29-1 with TRBJ1-2, with D unclear. CDR1 is SQVTM and CDR2 is ANQGSEA in the germline V gene. V was trimmed by 4 bases and J by 2 bases, leaving 8 bases between them. This CDR3 comprises 12 residues. In DNA, the CDR3 is TGCAGCGTTGGGGCAGACAACTATGGCTACACCTTC. It codes for CSVGADNYGYTF.

The gene calls are TRBV6-1 and TRBJ2-5; 8 bases map to TRBD1. The CDR3 length is 16 residues. Germline V CDR1 and CDR2: MNHNS, SASEGT. The V segment lost 2 bases and the J segment 5 bases; nucleotides outside the gene matches: 10. The CDR3 DNA reads TGTGCCAGCAGTGAAAGCGCAGGGGGCGGTGGGGAGACCCAGTACTTC. Translation: CASSESAGGGGETQYF.

The count of this clone is one. The chain employs TRBV6-1 and TRBJ1-3, with 7 bases lining up with TRBD1. V trimming: 4 bases; J trimming: 6 bases; junction bases outside the gene matches: 6. The germline V gene encodes CDR1 MNHNS and CDR2 SASEGT. CDR3 size: 14 residues. Here the CDR3 DNA reads TGTGCCAGCAGTGTAAACAGGGGCATAAACACCATATATTTT. Amino acids: CASSVNRGINTIYF.

This clone was seen only once. The chain links TRBV6-1 to TRBJ2-7; 8 bases are a match to TRBD2. The V gene end was trimmed by 7 bases and the J gene end by 6 bases; junction bases not matched to a gene: 8. Germline assignment: CDR1 MNHNS and CDR2 SASEGT. The CDR3 consists of 13 residues. The CDR3 DNA reads TGTGCCAGCACCTCGGGACTAGTAGGCGAGCAGTACTTC. It yields the protein CASTSGLVGEQYF.

The chain carries TRBV9 and TRBJ1-3, with D hard to call. The germline gives CDR1 SGDLS, CDR2 YYNGEE. Between the trimmed V and J ends, which lost 2 bases and 0 bases, there was a span of 6 bases. There are 14 residues in the CDR3. The CDR3 DNA reads as TGTGCCAGCAGCGTGACTTACTCTGGAAACACCATATATTTT. This sequence encodes CASSVTYSGNTIYF.

The chain joins TRBV25-1 to TRBJ2-1; perhaps D is TRBD1 or TRBD2 (5 bases each). CDR1 is MGHDK, CDR2 SYGVNS, per germline. The CDR3 covers 18 residues. Trimming took 1 base from V and 6 from J, leaving 22 bases between them. This chain's CDR3 is CASSESSAGSSGGNEQFF. As DNA, the CDR3 is TGTGCCAGCAGTGAATCTTCAGCCGGAAGCTCTGGGGGCAATGAGCAGTTCTTC. Together with reference TRBV25-1 and TRBJ2-1, the CDR3 gives the full variable domain: EADIYQTPRYLVIGTGKKITLECSQTMGHDKMYWYQQDPGMELHLIHYSYGVNSTEKGDLSSESTVSRIRTEHFPLTLESARPSHTSQYLCASSESSAGSSGGNEQFFGPGTRLTVL.

CDR3 protein: CASMPEGGPQDEQFF. The CDR3 nucleotides are TGCGCCAGCATGCCCGAAGGCGGCCCTCAGGATGAGCAGTTCTTC. The V call is TRBV10-1, the J call TRBJ2-1, with D hard to call. CDR3 length: 15 amino acids. V gave up 7 bases and J gave up 8 bases, with 21 bases separating them. In germline, CDR1 is WNHNN, CDR2 SYGVQD (reference sequence).

This clone was recorded a few times. The rearrangement links TRBV6-1 to TRBJ2-7, with a weak D call TRBD2 (6 bases). Germline CDR1 is MNHNS and CDR2 is SASEGT. V shed 4 bases and J shed 1 base, with 14 bases lying between them. The CDR3 covers 15 residues. The CDR3 nucleotides read TGTGCCAGCAGTGGCCGACAGAGCGGGTCCTACGAGCAGTACTTC. The encoded protein is CASSGRQSGSYEQYF.

The chain has TRBV2 and TRBJ2-5; maybe TRBD2 (6 bases). The CDR3 sequence is 13 residues long. Per the germline V gene, CDR1 is SNHLY and CDR2 is FYNNEI. The V end was cut by 11 bases, the J end by 2 bases, with 15 bases between. Here the CDR3 DNA reads TGTGCCGGTAGCGGTAACCTTCAAGAGACCCAGTACTTC. It specifies CAGSGNLQETQYF.

The chain is built from TRBV28 and TRBJ1-1, with TRBD1 matching over 9 bases. The CDR3 contains 14 residues. J was trimmed by 6 bases and V by 6 bases; bases with no gene match: 8. Germline-derived CDR1 and CDR2 are MDHEN and SYDVKM. CDR3 coding DNA: TGTGCCAGCAGGTGGACAGGGGAGGAGGCTGAAGCTTTCTTT. The encoded protein is CASRWTGEEAEAFF.

There are a few counts of this clone. The V call is TRBV28, the J call TRBJ2-7, with 7 bases that match TRBD1. The CDR3 has 12 amino acids. The germline V gene has CDR1 MDHEN and CDR2 SYDVKM. V lost 10 bases and J lost 6; bases outside the gene matches: 9. The CDR3 is CATQTGPIEQYF. CDR3 bases: TGTGCCACCCAGACAGGGCCGATCGAGCAGTACTTC. Filled out from reference TRBV28 and TRBJ2-7, the complete variable domain reads DVKVTQSSRYLVKRTGEKVFLECVQDMDHENMFWYRQDPGLGLRLIYFSYDVKMKEKGDIPEGYSVSREKKERFSLILESASTNQTSMYLCATQTGPIEQYFGPGTRLTVT.

This clone was found a few times. The V call is TRBV7-9, the J call TRBJ2-3; TRBD1 might be the D (5 bases). This CDR3 comprises 14 residues. Germline V CDR1 and CDR2: SEHNR, FQNEAQ (reference sequence). The V gene lost 4 bases and the J gene lost 0 bases, with 8 bases spanning the gap. CDR3 amino acids: CASSWGASTDTQYF. Written as DNA, the CDR3 is TGTGCCAGCAGCTGGGGCGCTAGCACAGATACGCAGTATTTT.

This clone appeared many times. This chain uses TRBV5-6 with TRBJ1-2, with D unresolved. This CDR3 contains 12 residues. The germline V gene encodes CDR1 SGHDT and CDR2 YYEEEE. Trimming removed 4 bases from V and 8 bases from J, with 12 bases in between. The chain's CDR3 is CASSPSMGGYTF. DNA of the CDR3: TGTGCCAGCAGCCCGTCGATGGGGGGCTACACCTTC.

The J gene is TRBJ1-1, the V gene TRBV5-1; D perhaps matches TRBD1 (5 bases). Per germline, CDR1 SGHRS and CDR2 YFSETQ. Between the trimmed V and J ends, which lost 3 bases and 1 base, there was a span of 13 bases. This CDR3 comprises 15 residues. The CDR3, as DNA: TGCGCCAGCAGCTACGGACATGAGCGGAACACTGAAGCTTTCTTT. This codes for CASSYGHERNTEAFF.

V is TRBV2 and J is TRBJ1-5, with TRBD1 as a possible D gene (5 bases). The CDR3 contains 13 residues. Germline CDR1 is SNHLY and CDR2 is FYNNEI. V lost 5 bases to trimming and J lost 3 bases, with 8 bases between them. CDR3 nucleotide sequence: TGTGCCAGCAGTCGGACAAACAATCAGCCCCAGCATTTT. It translates to CASSRTNNQPQHF.

This clone was counted a few times. In DNA form, the CDR3 reads TGTGCCAGCACGGGGACTAGCGGGAGTGAGCAGTTCTTC. Its translation: CASTGTSGSEQFF. The rearrangement links TRBV6-1 to TRBJ2-1; 14 positions match TRBD2. The CDR3 has 13 residues. With V trimmed by 7 bases and J by 9 bases, 2 bases remained unmatched. Germline V gives CDR1 MNHNS, CDR2 SASEGT.